This is a list of T cell receptor beta chains from one sample in a study of Ad26.COV2.S vaccination and SARS-CoV-2 variants. Generated by immunoSEQ multiplex PCR, the TCRdb table keeps only in-frame clones and is missing some. The sample carries around 300,000 clones, less than 90% recorded once. The material was peripheral blood, obtained in a trial of Ad26.COV2.S vaccine versus placebo. These receptors were collected from a person between 18 and 60 years old who received the Ad26.COV2.S COVID-19 vaccine or a placebo. Both conserved end residues are part of each CDR3. Each record gives: D gene, J gene, V gene, clone size, CDR3 protein, CDR3 DNA. D genes are given only for firm matches. Rows may omit the clone size; those that give it use once, few, many or a size class.

TRBD2 TRBJ2-5 TRBV5-1 . CASSLGGGTETQYF TGCGCCAGCAGCTTGGGCGGGGGTACGGAGACCCAGTACTTC
TRBD1 TRBJ2-7 TRBV6-2/TRBV6-3 . CASSFGQGSYEQYF TGTGCCAGCAGTTTCGGACAGGGATCCTACGAGCAGTACTTC
. TRBJ2-7 TRBV2 . CASSSVRNEQYF TGTGCCAGCAGTTCGGTCCGAAACGAGCAGTACTTC
. TRBJ2-5 TRBV19 once CASSPSGRGRETQYF TGTGCCAGTAGTCCCTCGGGACGAGGAAGAGAGACCCAGTACTTC
. TRBJ2-3 TRBV11-3 . CASSLEGGTDTQYF TGTGCCAGCAGCTTAGAAGGGGGCACAGATACGCAGTATTTT
. TRBJ1-1 TRBV11-2 . CASSLGGGRPEAFF TGTGCCAGCAGCTTAGGTGGGGGGAGGCCTGAAGCTTTCTTT
. TRBJ1-4 TRBV7-9 . CASSLSDTYNEKLFF TGTGCCAGCAGCTTATCCGACACATATAATGAAAAACTGTTTTTT
. TRBJ2-3 TRBV7-2 . CASSLVGAGRRSSTDTQYF TGTGCCAGCAGCTTAGTGGGGGCGGGGCGGAGAAGTAGCACAGATACGCAGTATTTT
. TRBJ2-1 TRBV4-1 . CASSQEGRRQFF TGCGCCAGCAGCCAAGAGGGGAGGCGGCAGTTCTTC
TRBD1 TRBJ1-4 TRBV12-3/TRBV12-4 . CASSDRQGWKLFF TGTGCCAGCAGCGATCGACAGGGTTGGAAACTGTTTTTT
. TRBJ2-3 TRBV11-2 . CASSSSSSRDTQYF TGTGCCAGCAGCTCATCCTCTAGCAGAGATACGCAGTATTTT
. TRBJ1-4 TRBV3-1/TRBV3-2 . CASRGITGSAGKLFF TGTGCCAGCAGGGGCATCACAGGGTCGGCCGGAAAACTGTTTTTT
TRBD1 TRBJ1-2 TRBV6-5 . CASSYGIGQGIGYTF TGTGCCAGCAGTTACGGTATCGGACAGGGGATTGGCTACACCTTC
. TRBJ1-5 TRBV19 . CASTPGSQPQHF TGTGCCAGTACCCCCGGGAGTCAGCCCCAGCATTTT
TRBD1 TRBJ1-6 TRBV28 many CASNAPGQGSSPLHF TGTGCCAGCAACGCACCGGGACAGGGGTCTTCACCCCTCCACTTT
TRBD1 TRBJ1-5 TRBV2 . CAMCRDRGEPQHF TGTGCCATGTGCCGGGACAGGGGGGAGCCCCAGCATTTT
TRBD1 TRBJ2-7 TRBV27 . CASSLGWTGEQYF TGTGCCAGCAGTTTGGGTTGGACAGGCGAGCAGTACTTC
TRBD2 TRBJ2-3 TRBV30 . CAWRGLAAGDTQYF TGTGCCTGGAGGGGACTAGCGGCTGGAGATACGCAGTATTTT
. TRBJ2-2 TRBV11-2 . CASSSGTYMGRDTGELFF TGTGCCAGCAGCTCCGGGACCTATATGGGTAGGGACACCGGGGAGCTGTTTTTT
. TRBJ2-7 TRBV9 few CASSVSAESNLYEQYF TGTGCCAGCAGCGTAAGTGCAGAATCTAATCTCTACGAGCAGTACTTC
. TRBJ2-6 TRBV7-8 few CASNDPDSSPSSGANVLTF TGTGCCAGCAACGACCCGGACAGCTCCCCATCCTCTGGGGCCAACGTCCTGACTTTC
TRBD1 TRBJ1-5 TRBV6-5 . CASSSTGWSNQPQHF TGTGCCAGCAGCTCGACAGGGTGGAGCAATCAGCCCCAGCATTTT
TRBD1 TRBJ2-7 TRBV10-3 . CAIRDLSDRDGIYEQYF TGTGCCATCAGAGACCTATCAGACAGGGATGGGATCTACGAGCAGTACTTC
TRBD1 TRBJ1-5 TRBV19 once CASTLWTGTSNQPQHF TGTGCCAGCACGCTCTGGACAGGAACTAGCAATCAGCCCCAGCATTTT
TRBD1 TRBJ1-1 TRBV3-1/TRBV3-2 few CASSLRGQGRAFF TGTGCCAGCAGCCTTAGGGGACAGGGCCGAGCTTTCTTT
. TRBJ2-1 TRBV11-3 once CASSQGGSEQFF TGTGCCAGCAGCCAGGGGGGGAGTGAGCAGTTCTTC
. TRBJ1-4 TRBV7-2 . CASSFGDRGSREKLFF TGTGCCAGCAGCTTCGGGGACCGGGGGAGTAGGGAAAAACTGTTTTTT
TRBD1 TRBJ1-4 TRBV7-3 many CASSGRTGRNEKLFF TGTGCCAGCAGCGGAAGGACAGGGAGGAATGAAAAACTGTTTTTT
. TRBJ2-6 TRBV4-3 . CASSQDQGLSSGANVLTF TGCGCCAGCAGCCAAGATCAGGGGTTGAGCTCTGGGGCCAACGTCCTGACTTTC
TRBD1 TRBJ1-5 TRBV7-2 . CASSWGTGDNQPQHF TGTGCCAGCAGCTGGGGGACAGGGGATAATCAGCCCCAGCATTTT
. TRBJ2-7 TRBV11-2 once CASSPAASYEQYF TGTGCCAGCAGCCCTGCAGCCTCCTACGAGCAGTACTTC
TRBD1 TRBJ2-1 TRBV12-3/TRBV12-4 . CASSLGGQGFF TGTGCCAGCAGTTTAGGGGGACAGGGATTCTTC
. TRBJ2-3 TRBV3-1/TRBV3-2 . CASSQGLMGDTQYF TGTGCCAGCAGCCAGGGGCTAATGGGTGATACGCAGTATTTT
. TRBJ2-3 TRBV28 . CASIMGAGWTDTQYF TGTGCCAGCATCATGGGGGCCGGATGGACAGATACGCAGTATTTT
. TRBJ2-7 TRBV7-2 . CASSLGLDKGQYF TGTGCCAGCAGCTTAGGGTTGGACAAGGGGCAGTACTTC
. TRBJ2-3 TRBV28 . CASSTQGGGEFVDTQYF TGTGCCAGCAGTACCCAGGGCGGGGGCGAGTTTGTAGATACGCAGTATTTT
. TRBJ1-4 TRBV6-5 once CASNSFRGVDEKLFF TGTGCCAGCAACTCGTTTAGAGGGGTCGACGAAAAACTGTTTTTT